The 18 T cell receptor beta chains presented below share a single source sample, sequenced in a study of T-cell reconstitution after alpha-beta-depleted transplantation in children. During its preparation, the TCRbeta library received unique molecular identifiers. Using its own MiXCR run on the PCR reads, TCRdb lists one record per CDR3 protein. The sample holds 490,000 or so distinct CDR3 sequences, about 12% seen once. The sequences come from PBMCs from the stem cell graft donor, collected from the stem cell graft. These receptors were collected from a human donor who donated a stem cell graft to a child with combined immunodeficiency.

The chain is built from TRBV12-3 or TRBV12-4 and TRBJ2-7; no clear D. CDR3 length: 14 amino acids. V shed 6 bases and J shed 4 bases, with 16 bases lying between them. The CDR3 region is CASSPRTSGYEQYF. The CDR3, as DNA: TGTGCCAGCAGCCCTCGGACGTCCGGGTACGAGCAGTACTTC.

The chain employs TRBV20-1 and TRBJ2-3, with 10 bases lining up with TRBD2. This CDR3 spans 16 amino acids. With 2 bases clipped from V and 0 bases from J, the junction kept 5 bases outside the gene matches. Germline CDR1 DFQATT, CDR2 SNEGSKA (reference sequence). In DNA, the CDR3 is TGCAGTGCTAGACCCCTAGCGGGGGAAAGCACAGATACGCAGTATTTT. Translation gives CSARPLAGESTDTQYF.

V usage is TRBV7-6 and J usage is TRBJ2-1, with 8 positions matching TRBD2. Trimming cost V 4 bases and J 4 bases; bases outside gene matches: 6. This CDR3 spans 15 amino acids. Germline V gene sequence: CDR1 SGHVS, CDR2 FNYEAQ. The DNA of the CDR3 is TGTGCCAGCAGCTCTAGCGGGTTCCAGTACAATGAGCAGTTCTTC. Its translation is CASSSSGFQYNEQFF.

This clonotype has more than one count but fewer than ten. This chain links TRBV24-1 with TRBJ2-1; 8 nucleotides align to TRBD1. The ends lost 4 bases at V and 4 bases at J; junction bases unmatched: 5. The CDR3 loop spans 15 amino acids. CDR1 and CDR2 from the germline V gene are KGHDR and SFDVKD. Here the CDR3 DNA reads TGTGCCACCAGTGAGGGGACAGGATCTTACAATGAGCAGTTCTTC. Translating it yields CATSEGTGSYNEQFF.

This clonotype has more than one count but fewer than ten. This chain uses TRBV7-8 with TRBJ2-7, with a tentative D call TRBD1 (5 bases). The germline V gene has CDR1 SGHVS and CDR2 FQNEAQ. The CDR3 has 13 residues. Trimming took 5 bases from V and 7 from J, leaving 15 bases between them. CDR3 protein: CASSPQGAWEQYF. The CDR3 nucleotides are TGTGCCAGCAGCCCACAAGGGGCATGGGAGCAGTACTTC.

This clonotype was observed a handful of times. The chain couples TRBV5-1 to TRBJ1-1; a weak D match, TRBD1 (5 bases). This CDR3 spans 13 amino acids. Germline CDR1 is SGHRS and CDR2 is YFSETQ. V was cut by 7 bases and J by 7 bases, with 17 bases left in between. The CDR3 nucleotides are TGCGCCAGCGGGGCCCTAGGTCCAATTGAAGCTTTCTTT. The encoded protein is CASGALGPIEAFF.

This clonotype was observed a few times. This sequence joins TRBV9 and TRBJ2-3, with D perhaps TRBD1 (6 bases). With 3 bases removed from V and 5 bases from J, the gap between germline ends came to 13 bases. Looked up from germline, CDR1 is SGDLS and CDR2 is YYNGEE. The CDR3 length is 14 residues. The CDR3 nucleotides read TGTGCCAGCAGCGGTTTTGGGGGCCGAGATACGCAGTATTTT. It yields the protein CASSGFGGRDTQYF.

The V and J genes are TRBV2 and TRBJ2-1, with 12 bases fitting TRBD2. Germline V CDR1 and CDR2: SNHLY, FYNNEI. This CDR3 contains 19 residues. With 6 bases clipped from V and 0 bases from J, the junction kept 12 bases outside the gene matches. CDR3 coding DNA: TGTGCCAGCAGCCCCCGGTGGCTAGCGGGAGGGCGCTCCTACAATGAGCAGTTCTTC. Residues: CASSPRWLAGGRSYNEQFF. Filled out from reference TRBV2 and TRBJ2-1, the complete variable domain reads EPEVTQTPSHQVTQMGQEVILRCVPISNHLYFYWYRQILGQKVEFLVSFYNNEISEKSEIFDDQFSVERPDGSNFTLKIRSTKLEDSAMYFCASSPRWLAGGRSYNEQFFGPGTRLTVL.

This chain uses TRBV30 with TRBJ2-1; no firm D call. Germline V CDR1 and CDR2: GTSNPN, SVGIG (reference sequence). The V gene lost 3 bases and the J gene lost 9 bases, with 15 bases spanning the gap. The CDR3 sequence is 13 residues long. The CDR3 DNA reads TGTGCCTGGAGCGCAAATTATGGGTTTGAGCAGTTCTTC. Its translation is CAWSANYGFEQFF.

This clonotype was detected only a few times. This chain uses TRBV15 with TRBJ2-4; a weak D match, TRBD2 (6 bases). Germline V gene lookup returns CDR1 LNHNV and CDR2 YYDKDF (reference sequence). Trimming stripped 0 bases from V and 6 bases from J, with 12 bases between. The CDR3 is 15 residues long. CDR3 sequence (DNA): TGTGCCACCAGCAGAGATGGAGGGCAGGGAAACATTCAGTACTTC. Protein product: CATSRDGGQGNIQYF.

The rearrangement joins TRBV5-5 to TRBJ1-6; no definite D call. Trimming stripped 4 bases from V and 7 bases from J, with 15 bases between. Germline V gene sequence: CDR1 SGHKS, CDR2 YYEKEE (reference sequence). This CDR3 contains 15 residues. The CDR3 reads CASSPDGRFNSPLHF. The CDR3 region has the DNA TGTGCCAGCAGCCCGGACGGCAGGTTCAATTCACCCCTCCACTTT.

The chain uses TRBV12-5 and TRBJ1-1; D is ambiguous. CDR1 and CDR2 (germline): LGHNT, FRNRAP. V lost 1 base and J lost 5, with 11 bases in between. CDR3 length: 14 residues. The CDR3 region is CASGLGTGGTEAFF. The DNA of the CDR3 is TGTGCTAGTGGTTTGGGGACCGGAGGGACTGAAGCTTTCTTT. The full variable domain, rest sourced from reference TRBV12-5 and TRBJ1-1, is DARVTQTPRHKVTEMGQEVTMRCQPILGHNTVFWYRQTMMQGLELLAYFRNRAPLDDSGMPKDRFSAEMPDATLATLKIQPSEPRDSAVYFCASGLGTGGTEAFFGQGTRLTVV.

For this clonotype: The junction departs from the called germline gene at one end, perhaps through a read error. The chain joins TRBV28 to TRBJ2-1; the D gene could be TRBD1 or TRBD2 (6 bases each). CDR3 length: 15 amino acids. Germline lookup yields CDR1 MDHEN and CDR2 SYDVKM. The CDR3 DNA follows: TGTGCCAGCAGTTTTCCGGGGGCGCCTAACAATGGGCAGTTCTTC. This encodes CASSFPGAPNNGQFF.

The gene calls are TRBV11-2 and TRBJ2-1; 7 positions match TRBD2. The CDR3 is 18 residues long. The V gene end was trimmed by 1 base and the J gene end by 2 bases; junction bases not matched to a gene: 11. Germline CDR1 SGHAT, CDR2 FQNNGV. The CDR3 spells CASSLVNRLASTYNEQFF. In DNA form, the CDR3 reads TGTGCCAGCAGCTTAGTCAATCGACTAGCCAGCACCTACAATGAGCAGTTCTTC.

This clonotype was seen only a few times. This chain uses TRBV11-1 with TRBJ2-7, with a possible D match to TRBD1 (6 bases). V was shortened by 1 base and J by 5 bases, with 18 bases between the two germline ends. Per the germline V gene, CDR1 is SGHAT and CDR2 is FQDESV (reference sequence). The CDR3 has 16 amino acids. CDR3 in amino acids: CASSLGSAGASDEQYF. The CDR3 DNA reads TGTGCCAGCAGCTTAGGCTCCGCAGGGGCTTCTGACGAGCAGTACTTC.

The V gene is TRBV5-3, the J gene TRBJ2-5; 8 bases map to TRBD2. TRBV5-3 is sorted into the ORF group, with uncertain function. The CDR3 consists of 14 residues. With V trimmed by 2 bases and J by 4 bases, 4 bases remained unmatched. CDR3 sequence: CARSFQRGGETQYF. The CDR3 DNA sequence: TGTGCCAGAAGCTTTCAACGGGGGGGAGAGACCCAGTACTTC.

V is TRBV27 and J is TRBJ2-3; 14 positions match TRBD2. There are 16 residues in the CDR3. Looked up from germline, CDR1 is MNHEY and CDR2 is SMNVEV (reference sequence). V shed 6 bases and J 6 bases; nucleotides not matched to a gene: 8. CDR3 sequence reads: CASRLTTSGGADTQYF. The CDR3 DNA is TGTGCCAGCAGACTAACGACTAGCGGGGGGGCGGATACGCAGTATTTT.

The table lists this clonotype with many counts. The V and J genes are TRBV4-1 and TRBJ2-3, with 7 bases that match TRBD1. The V gene end was trimmed by 1 base and the J gene end by 0 bases; junction bases not matched to a gene: 10. The length of the CDR3 is 18 residues. Germline CDR1 is MGHRA and CDR2 is YSYEKL. The CDR3 region has the DNA TGCGCCAGCAGCCAAGTGGTGGGGACAGAATCTAGCACAGATACGCAGTATTTT. Translated: CASSQVVGTESSTDTQYF.